This entry features one TCR beta chain sequence. The data belong to a study of blood T cell repertoires in COVID-19. V was shortened by 5 bases and J by 1 base, with 13 bases between the two germline ends. The CDR3 runs 15 residues. Germline V CDR1 and CDR2: SGHTA, FQGNSA. The repertoire was sequenced with immunoSEQ multiplex PCR; TCRdb's copy has only in-frame clones and lacks some. The sample has around 270,000 clones, 85% to 90% seen once; the top ten hold about 4.6%. The TCR was taken from a man between 35 and 55 years old with acute or convalescent COVID-19. The specimen sequenced was peripheral blood. The chain carries TRBV7-2 and TRBJ2-3, with D perhaps matching TRBD2 (5 bases). The CDR3 region is CASSPVGGRTDTQYF. In nucleotides, the CDR3 is TGTGCCAGCAGCCCAGTAGGCGGGCGCACAGATACGCAGTATTTT.